This TCR beta chain was captured by sequencing in a study of Ad26.COV2.S vaccination and SARS-CoV-2 variants. For the study at large: Into the muscle, Ad26.COV2.S was dosed once or twice, 56 days apart.

The germline CDR1 and CDR2 sequences are LGHNA and YSLEER. With 1 base removed from V and 12 bases from J, the gap between germline ends came to 18 bases. The CDR3 loop spans 14 amino acids. Study-wide results and caveats: People who got the vaccine had more spike-specific TCR breadth than people who got placebo.

Comment on this clone: The antigen is not known.

Sample treatment: over 15 received Ad26.COV2.S at low or high dose, single or two shots; roughly five received placebo; per-sample allocation not given. The samples were gathered on day 63 after the first injection of vaccine or placebo. Method: immunoSEQ multiplex PCR; TCRdb's copy keeps in-frame clones and lacks some. This table has 400,000 to 500,000 clones, 89% appearing once. The chain recombines TRBV4-3 with TRBJ1-1; TRBD1 might be the D (6 bases). The sample here was peripheral blood, taken in a trial of Ad26.COV2.S vaccine versus placebo. The receptor was isolated from a person aged 18-60 years who received the Ad26.COV2.S COVID-19 vaccine or a placebo. CDR3 bases: TGCGCCAGCAGCCAAGTTCGGGGGGGCAGCGACCCTTTCTTT. It is translated as CASSQVRGGSDPFF.